This T cell receptor (beta chain) was documented in a study of T cells in narcolepsy. About the study: Healthy controls were enrolled alongside patients with narcolepsy type 1 or type 2. Study-wide results and limits: Blood of same and different patients, but not healthy controls, reportedly held recurring autoreactive clonotypes. No autoreactive T cell clone sequences appeared in some memory CD4+ repertoires.

Germline V gene sequence: CDR1 SGHDN, CDR2 FVKESK. This CDR3 is 15 amino acids long. V lost 3 bases to trimming and J lost 3 bases, with 12 bases between them. The protocol was immunoSEQ multiplex PCR, while the TCRdb copy is restricted to in-frame clones and leaves out a portion. This sample has around 30,000 clones, with roughly 73% found just once. Regarding this clone: Antigen unknown.

The rearrangement uses TRBV14 and TRBJ1-5; weak D call: TRBD1 (6 bases). Sequenced material: CD45RA- memory CD4+ T cells from PBMCs. This receptor was taken from a human donor with narcolepsy. The CDR3 nucleotides read TGTGCCAGCAGCCAGACAGGAGTCCACAATCAGCCCCAGCATTTT. Translating gives CASSQTGVHNQPQHF.